Sequencing of this TCR beta chain was carried out in a study of cytomegalovirus exposure and HLA in healthy donors. Study summary: An early release of data contained around 80 million unique TCRs, which came from HLA-typed donors.

PCR employed 60 Vbeta and 13 Jbeta primers. Sequencing was performed with immunoSEQ multiplex PCR; in TCRdb, only in-frame clones are kept and a portion is missing. In the table there are roughly 180,000 clones, approximately 9.5% of which are singletons. The V end was cut by 4 bases, the J end by 2 bases, with 17 bases between. Germline CDR1 reads MNHNS; CDR2 reads SASEGT. This CDR3 is built from 16 residues. This clonotype originated in a woman in her twenties or thirties in good health and CMV-seropositive. The chain employs TRBV6-1 and TRBJ2-5, with D perhaps TRBD1 (8 bases). Material for sequencing was PBMCs. This chain's CDR3 is CASSATGGAGQETQYF. CDR3 nucleotide sequence: TGTGCCAGCAGTGCCACAGGGGGAGCGGGACAAGAGACCCAGTACTTC.